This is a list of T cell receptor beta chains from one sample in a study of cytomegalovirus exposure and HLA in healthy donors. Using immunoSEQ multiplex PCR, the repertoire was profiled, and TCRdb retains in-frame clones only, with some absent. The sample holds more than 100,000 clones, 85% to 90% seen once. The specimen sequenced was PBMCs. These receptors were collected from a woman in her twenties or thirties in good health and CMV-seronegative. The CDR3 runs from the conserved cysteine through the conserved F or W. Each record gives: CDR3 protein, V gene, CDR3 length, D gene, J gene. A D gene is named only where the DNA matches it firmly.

CDR3aa: CASSPGLAGVDTQYF
v_gene: TRBV5-4
len: 15
d_gene: TRBD2
j_gene: TRBJ2-3

CDR3aa: CASSPTGENQPQHF
v_gene: TRBV5-1
len: 14
d_gene: -
j_gene: TRBJ1-5

CDR3aa: CASSPGTSEYNEQFF
v_gene: TRBV6-4
len: 15
d_gene: TRBD2
j_gene: TRBJ2-1

CDR3aa: CVSSGDRTPAHF
v_gene: TRBV9
len: 12
d_gene: -
j_gene: TRBJ2-3

CDR3aa: CASEFGNTIYF
v_gene: TRBV19
len: 11
d_gene: -
j_gene: TRBJ1-3

CDR3aa: CASSPDGSFGANYGYTF
v_gene: TRBV5-8
len: 17
d_gene: -
j_gene: TRBJ1-2

CDR3aa: CASSPPGNYEQYF
v_gene: TRBV28
len: 13
d_gene: -
j_gene: TRBJ2-7

CDR3aa: CASSLAPSLSGTTYNEQFF
v_gene: TRBV5-1
len: 19
d_gene: TRBD2
j_gene: TRBJ2-1

CDR3aa: CASSAGTGRFFGTEAFF
v_gene: TRBV6-1
len: 17
d_gene: TRBD1
j_gene: TRBJ1-1

CDR3aa: CASRERSGGAEDTQYF
v_gene: TRBV4-3
len: 16
d_gene: TRBD2
j_gene: TRBJ2-3

CDR3aa: CASSPSRGETQYF
v_gene: TRBV7-2
len: 13
d_gene: -
j_gene: TRBJ2-5

CDR3aa: CASSLVRLAGEETQYF
v_gene: TRBV13
len: 16
d_gene: TRBD2
j_gene: TRBJ2-5

CDR3aa: CASSEPLAAEQYF
v_gene: TRBV28
len: 13
d_gene: TRBD2
j_gene: TRBJ2-7

CDR3aa: CASSKGNGSRFLSGEQYF
v_gene: TRBV21-1
len: 18
d_gene: -
j_gene: TRBJ2-7

CDR3aa: CASSTRDSQFF
v_gene: TRBV28
len: 11
d_gene: TRBD1
j_gene: TRBJ1-4

CDR3aa: CASSLRHDYGYTF
v_gene: TRBV4-3
len: 13
d_gene: -
j_gene: TRBJ1-2

CDR3aa: CASSPGTGEKLFF
v_gene: TRBV27
len: 13
d_gene: TRBD1
j_gene: TRBJ1-4

CDR3aa: CASSGTGREQPQHF
v_gene: TRBV2
len: 14
d_gene: -
j_gene: TRBJ1-5

CDR3aa: CASSIAGASTQYF
v_gene: TRBV6-5
len: 13
d_gene: TRBD2
j_gene: TRBJ2-3

CDR3aa: CASSPLDSGTDTQYF
v_gene: TRBV7-9
len: 15
d_gene: -
j_gene: TRBJ2-3

CDR3aa: CASSPGQVVREAFF
v_gene: TRBV7-3
len: 14
d_gene: TRBD1
j_gene: TRBJ1-1

CDR3aa: CASSQGLAGVVGELFF
v_gene: TRBV4-1
len: 16
d_gene: TRBD2
j_gene: TRBJ2-2

CDR3aa: CASGAYNEQFF
v_gene: TRBV5-4
len: 11
d_gene: -
j_gene: TRBJ2-1

CDR3aa: CASSISENTEAFF
v_gene: TRBV19
len: 13
d_gene: -
j_gene: TRBJ1-1

CDR3aa: CAISESANPPYNEQFF
v_gene: TRBV10-3
len: 16
d_gene: -
j_gene: TRBJ2-1

CDR3aa: CASSVVGVGYNEQFF
v_gene: TRBV9
len: 15
d_gene: -
j_gene: TRBJ2-1

CDR3aa: CASSQGSETQYF
v_gene: TRBV2
len: 12
d_gene: -
j_gene: TRBJ2-5

CDR3aa: CASSLDVEPWRGGADTQYF
v_gene: TRBV11-2
len: 19
d_gene: TRBD2
j_gene: TRBJ2-3

CDR3aa: CASSHLGLVGVNEQFF
v_gene: TRBV14
len: 16
d_gene: TRBD2
j_gene: TRBJ2-1

CDR3aa: CASSQDGTGEAQPQHF
v_gene: TRBV4-1
len: 16
d_gene: TRBD1
j_gene: TRBJ1-5

CDR3aa: CASSSDPYPLAGGSYEQYF
v_gene: TRBV28
len: 19
d_gene: TRBD2
j_gene: TRBJ2-7

CDR3aa: CSSSLKQLNTEAFF
v_gene: TRBV7-9
len: 14
d_gene: -
j_gene: TRBJ1-1

CDR3aa: CASSILSGGPYEQYF
v_gene: TRBV19
len: 15
d_gene: TRBD2
j_gene: -

CDR3aa: CSVEIGGDTGELFF
v_gene: TRBV29-1
len: 14
d_gene: TRBD2
j_gene: TRBJ2-2

CDR3aa: CASSTVVSETQYF
v_gene: TRBV27
len: 13
d_gene: -
j_gene: TRBJ2-5

CDR3aa: CASSRTSGSSYNEQFF
v_gene: TRBV13
len: 16
d_gene: TRBD2
j_gene: TRBJ2-1

CDR3aa: CASSETIGTYTEAFF
v_gene: TRBV9
len: 15
d_gene: -
j_gene: TRBJ1-1

CDR3aa: CASSPYFGAYEQYF
v_gene: TRBV5-1
len: 14
d_gene: -
j_gene: TRBJ2-7

CDR3aa: CAWSLSGELFF
v_gene: TRBV30
len: 11
d_gene: -
j_gene: TRBJ2-2

CDR3aa: CASSYMRGTGELFF
v_gene: TRBV6-5
len: 14
d_gene: -
j_gene: TRBJ2-2

CDR3aa: CASSLVQGSEQYF
v_gene: TRBV5-4
len: 13
d_gene: -
j_gene: TRBJ2-7

CDR3aa: CASSARTGTTEAFF
v_gene: TRBV11-2
len: 14
d_gene: TRBD1
j_gene: TRBJ1-1

CDR3aa: CASSFSSGRVADTQYF
v_gene: TRBV2
len: 16
d_gene: TRBD2
j_gene: TRBJ2-3

CDR3aa: CASSVTDSGRYPYEQYF
v_gene: TRBV9
len: 17
d_gene: TRBD2
j_gene: TRBJ2-7

CDR3aa: CGRYGLKQDYYGYTF
v_gene: TRBV19
len: 15
d_gene: -
j_gene: TRBJ1-2

CDR3aa: CASSPRVGQPIGELFF
v_gene: TRBV27
len: 16
d_gene: -
j_gene: TRBJ2-2